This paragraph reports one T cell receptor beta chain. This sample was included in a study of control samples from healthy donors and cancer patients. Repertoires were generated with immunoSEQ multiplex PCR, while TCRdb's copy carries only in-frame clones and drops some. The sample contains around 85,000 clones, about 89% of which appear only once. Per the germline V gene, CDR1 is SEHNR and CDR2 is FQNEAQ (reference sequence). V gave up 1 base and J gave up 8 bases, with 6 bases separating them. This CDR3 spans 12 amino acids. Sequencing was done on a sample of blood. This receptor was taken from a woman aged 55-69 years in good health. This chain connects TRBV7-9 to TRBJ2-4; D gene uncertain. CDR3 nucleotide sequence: TGTGCCAGCAGCTTAGGGTGGGACATTCAGTACTTC. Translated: CASSLGWDIQYF. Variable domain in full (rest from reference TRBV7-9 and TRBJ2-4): DTGVSQNPRHKITKRGQNVTFRCDPISEHNRLYWYRQTLGQGPEFLTYFQNEAQLEKSRLLSDRFSAERPKGSFSTLEIQRTEQGDSAMYLCASSLGWDIQYFGAGTRLSVL.